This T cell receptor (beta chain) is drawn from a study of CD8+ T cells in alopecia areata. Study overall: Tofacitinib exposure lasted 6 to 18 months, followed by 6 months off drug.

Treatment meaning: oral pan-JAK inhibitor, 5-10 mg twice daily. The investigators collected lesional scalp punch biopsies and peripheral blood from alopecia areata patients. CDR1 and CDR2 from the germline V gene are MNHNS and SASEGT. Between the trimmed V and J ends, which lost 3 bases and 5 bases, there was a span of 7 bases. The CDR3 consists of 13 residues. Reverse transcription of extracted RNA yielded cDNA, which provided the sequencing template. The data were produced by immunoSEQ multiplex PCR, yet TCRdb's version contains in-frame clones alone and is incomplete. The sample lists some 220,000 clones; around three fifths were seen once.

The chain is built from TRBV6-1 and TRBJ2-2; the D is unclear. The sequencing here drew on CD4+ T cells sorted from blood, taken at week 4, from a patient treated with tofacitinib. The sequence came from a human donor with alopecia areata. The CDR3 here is CASSELLTGELFF. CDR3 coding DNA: TGTGCCAGCAGTGAGCTTCTTACCGGGGAGCTGTTTTTT.